This T cell receptor beta chain was recovered during a study of cytomegalovirus exposure and HLA in healthy donors. Overall study results and limits: Reports credit the classifier with highly specific, highly sensitive diagnosis of cytomegalovirus status. The study put around 180 TCR beta chains on its list as cytomegalovirus-associated. Subsequent analysis found a tendency for first-cohort TCR clusters to co-occur within the 90 to 150 validation repertoires.

The CDR3 covers 16 residues. Deletions cut 0 bases from V and 1 base from J, with 10 bases between. Germline V gene sequence: CDR1 SGHNT, CDR2 YYREEE (reference sequence). The donors were members of the validation cohort, which comprised roughly 130 subjects and was separate from the first cohort of roughly 700 subjects. Worth noting for this clone: Its target is not known.

Some clones are missing from TCRdb's copy, which holds only in-frame ones; the method was immunoSEQ multiplex PCR. The sample carries 65,000 to 75,000 clones, over 90% recorded once. Sequencing input: PBMCs. The chain has TRBV5-4 and TRBJ2-2; the D gene is possibly TRBD1 (6 bases). This TCR was recovered from a man younger than 30 in good health and CMV-seropositive. The DNA of the CDR3 is TGTGCCAGCAGCTTGGCGGACAGCCGGAACACCGGGGAGCTGTTTTTT. Encoded protein: CASSLADSRNTGELFF.